A single sample is the source of the 4 T cell receptor beta chains below, sequenced in a study of cytomegalovirus exposure and HLA in healthy donors. PCR employed 60 Vbeta and 13 Jbeta primers. This table comes from immunoSEQ multiplex PCR, and its TCRdb copy is limited to in-frame clones, with some not included. This table holds approximately 120,000 clones, just under 70% found once. Material for sequencing was PBMCs. The receptors shown here come from a woman in her seventies in good health and CMV-seropositive.

By its share, this clone is large. The rearrangement joins TRBV6-5 to TRBJ2-7; D may be TRBD2 (6 bases). V gave up 2 bases and J gave up 3 bases, with 11 bases separating them. The CDR3 is 14 amino acids. Germline V gene sequence: CDR1 MNHEY, CDR2 SVGAGI. The CDR3 region has the DNA TGTGCCAGCAGTTACAGGAGGGGTGGCTACGAGCAGTACTTC. Protein product: CASSYRRGGYEQYF.

This clone was detected a few times. V usage is TRBV6-5 and J usage is TRBJ1-2; D uncertain. Trimming shortened V by 0 bases and J by 8 bases, and 10 bases separated the two germline ends. CDR3 size: 13 residues. From germline, CDR1 is MNHEY and CDR2 SVGAGI. The CDR3 loop is CASSYSPNFGYTF. CDR3 nucleotide sequence: TGTGCCAGCAGTTACTCTCCCAATTTCGGCTACACCTTC.

This clone was counted a few times. The CDR3 protein is CAWSVRRRNTEAFF. In DNA, the CDR3 is TGTGCCTGGAGTGTAAGACGGAGGAACACTGAAGCTTTCTTT. This rearrangement joins TRBV30 to TRBJ1-1; D is undetermined. CDR3 size: 14 residues. Trimming took off 0 bases at V and 1 base at J, with 9 bases between the two ends. CDR1 is GTSNPN and CDR2 is SVGIG in the germline V gene (reference sequence).

Comment on this clone: Sequence at one end of the junction differs from germline and may be a read error. CDR3 nucleotides: TGCGCCAGCAGCTCCGGGGGAACAGATATGCAGTATTTT. Protein: CASSSGGTDMQYF. The V and J genes are TRBV5-1 and TRBJ2-3; a weak D match, TRBD2 (6 bases). The CDR3 totals 13 residues. CDR1 and CDR2 from the germline V gene are SGHRS and YFSETQ.